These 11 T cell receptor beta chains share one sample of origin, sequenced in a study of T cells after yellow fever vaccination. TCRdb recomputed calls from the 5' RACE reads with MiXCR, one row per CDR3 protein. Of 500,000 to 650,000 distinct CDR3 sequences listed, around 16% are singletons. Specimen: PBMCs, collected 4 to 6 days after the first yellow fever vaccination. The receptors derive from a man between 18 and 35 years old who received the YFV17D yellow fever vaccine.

Here the CDR3 reads CASSLRPAGGLDTQYF. The CDR3 DNA is TGTGCCAGCAGCTTACGGCCAGCGGGGGGCCTGGATACGCAGTATTTT. The rearrangement joins TRBV7-2 to TRBJ2-3; the match to TRBD2 covers 9 bases. CDR1 is SGHTA and CDR2 is FQGNSA in the germline V gene. The V and J ends lost 2 bases and 6 bases, in that order; junction bases with no gene match: 9. The CDR3 runs to 16 residues.

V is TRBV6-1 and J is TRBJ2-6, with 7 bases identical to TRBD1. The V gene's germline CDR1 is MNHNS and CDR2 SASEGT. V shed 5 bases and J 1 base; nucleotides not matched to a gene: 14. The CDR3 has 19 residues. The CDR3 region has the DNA TGTGCCAGCAGTAGGTCACACAGGGGCGAATTTTCTGGGGCCAACGTCCTGACTTTC. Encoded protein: CASSRSHRGEFSGANVLTF.

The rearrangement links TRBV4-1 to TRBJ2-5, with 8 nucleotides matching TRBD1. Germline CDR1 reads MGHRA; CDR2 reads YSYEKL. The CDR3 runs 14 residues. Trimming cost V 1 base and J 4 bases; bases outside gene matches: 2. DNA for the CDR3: TGCGCCAGCAGCCAAGCCGACAGGGGAGAGACCCAGTACTTC. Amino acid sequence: CASSQADRGETQYF.

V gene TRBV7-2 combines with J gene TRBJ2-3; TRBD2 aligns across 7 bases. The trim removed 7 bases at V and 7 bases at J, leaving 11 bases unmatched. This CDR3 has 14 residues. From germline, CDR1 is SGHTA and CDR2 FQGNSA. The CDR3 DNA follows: TGTGCCAGCACCGTAGGAGCGGGACTAAATACGCAGTATTTT. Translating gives CASTVGAGLNTQYF. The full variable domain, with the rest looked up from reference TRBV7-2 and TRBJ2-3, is GAGVSQSPSNKVTEKGKDVELRCDPISGHTALYWYRQSLGQGLEFLIYFQGNSAPDKSGLPSDRFSAERTGGSVSTLTIQRTQQEDSAVYLCASTVGAGLNTQYFGPGTRLTVL.

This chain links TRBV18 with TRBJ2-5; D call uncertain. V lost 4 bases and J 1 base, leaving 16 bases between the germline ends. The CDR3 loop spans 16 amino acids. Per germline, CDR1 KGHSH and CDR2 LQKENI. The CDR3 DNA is TGTGCCAGCTCACGAATGAAGCAGGCGATCCAAGAGACCCAGTACTTC. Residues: CASSRMKQAIQETQYF.

The CDR3, as DNA: TGTGCCAGCAGCTTAGTTTCCCGGGTTGGGCAGCCCCAGCATTTT. It yields the protein CASSLVSRVGQPQHF. The rearrangement uses TRBV7-2 and TRBJ1-5; no firm D call. Trimming shortened V by 1 base and J by 7 bases, and 14 bases separated the two germline ends. This CDR3 region has 15 residues. Germline V gene data show CDR1 as SGHTA and CDR2 as FQGNSA.

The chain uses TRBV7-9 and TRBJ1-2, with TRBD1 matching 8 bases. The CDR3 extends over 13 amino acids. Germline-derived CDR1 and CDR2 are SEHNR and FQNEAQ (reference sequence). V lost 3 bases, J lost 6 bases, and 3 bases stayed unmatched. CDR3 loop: CASSFGQGHGYTF. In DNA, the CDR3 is TGTGCCAGCAGCTTTGGACAGGGCCATGGCTACACCTTC.

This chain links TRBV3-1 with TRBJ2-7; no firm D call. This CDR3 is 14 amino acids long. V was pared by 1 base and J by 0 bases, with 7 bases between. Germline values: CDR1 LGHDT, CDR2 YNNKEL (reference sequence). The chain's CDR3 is CASSQGPSSYEQYV. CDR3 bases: TGTGCCAGCAGCCAAGGTCCTAGCTCCTACGAGCAGTACGTC.

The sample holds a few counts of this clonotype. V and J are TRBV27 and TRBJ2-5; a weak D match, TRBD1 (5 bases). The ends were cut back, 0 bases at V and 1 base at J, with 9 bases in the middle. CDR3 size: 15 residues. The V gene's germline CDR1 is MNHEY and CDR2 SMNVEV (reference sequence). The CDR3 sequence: CASSLSTTGQETQYF. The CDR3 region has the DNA TGTGCCAGCAGTTTATCGACCACAGGCCAAGAGACCCAGTACTTC.

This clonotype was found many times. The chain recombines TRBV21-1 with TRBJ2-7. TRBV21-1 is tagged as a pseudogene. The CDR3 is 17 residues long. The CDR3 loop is CASSKEQSGQDPYEQYV. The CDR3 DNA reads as TGTGCCAGCAGCAAAGAACAGTCAGGACAGGATCCCTACGAGCAGTACGTC.

The CDR3 region has the DNA TGTGCCAGCAGACTCGCGGGGGTCCGCTACAATGAGCAGTTCTTC. Amino acid sequence: CASRLAGVRYNEQFF. The chain couples TRBV12-3 or TRBV12-4 to TRBJ2-1; TRBD2 matches 7 bases. J lost 3 bases, V lost 6 bases, and 8 bases had no gene match. The CDR3 length is 15 residues.